Listed below are T cell receptor beta chains from one sample, sequenced in a study of graft-versus-host responses after intestinal transplantation. Using immunoSEQ multiplex PCR, the repertoire was profiled, and TCRdb retains in-frame clones only, with some absent. The profile shows approximately 100,000 clones, about 84% of them singletons. This specimen consisted of PBMCs, obtained 255 days after intestinal transplant. These receptors all come from a human patient who received an intestinal transplant, so some T cells may come from the graft donor. The CDR3 runs from the conserved cysteine through the conserved F or W. D genes are given only for firm matches. Size values are once, few and many counts, or a class for expanded clones, and some rows have none.

abundance: NA; j_gene: TRBJ2-4; len: 17; d_gene: TRBD1; v_gene: TRBV19; CDR3nt: TGTGCCAGTAGTGCCTCAGACAGGGAGCTAGCCAAAAACATTCAGTACTTC; CDR3aa: CASSASDRELAKNIQYF
abundance: NA; j_gene: TRBJ1-2; len: 15; d_gene: NA; v_gene: TRBV9; CDR3nt: TGTGCCAGCAGGCGGGGGGACGGATCTAACTATGGCTACACCTTC; CDR3aa: CASRRGDGSNYGYTF
abundance: NA; j_gene: TRBJ2-4; len: 14; d_gene: NA; v_gene: TRBV27; CDR3nt: TGTGCCAGCAGCTCCGGTCTAGCCAAAAACATTCAGTACTTC; CDR3aa: CASSSGLAKNIQYF
abundance: NA; j_gene: TRBJ1-3; len: 12; d_gene: NA; v_gene: TRBV5-6; CDR3nt: TGTGCCAGCAGCGGGCTTGGAAACACCATATATTTT; CDR3aa: CASSGLGNTIYF
abundance: NA; j_gene: TRBJ1-2; len: 17; d_gene: TRBD1; v_gene: TRBV28; CDR3nt: TGTGCCAGCAGTCCAGGGGGTGGGGACCGAGACTACTATGGCTACACCTTC; CDR3aa: CASSPGGGDRDYYGYTF
abundance: NA; j_gene: TRBJ2-1; len: 14; d_gene: TRBD1; v_gene: TRBV27; CDR3nt: TGTGCCAGCAGTGGGGGACAGGGAGGAAATGAGCAGTTCTTC; CDR3aa: CASSGGQGGNEQFF
abundance: few; j_gene: TRBJ2-3; len: 18; d_gene: NA; v_gene: TRBV7-2; CDR3nt: TGTGCCAGCAGCCTCCGTCGGGGGGCGTTGAGTAGCACAGATACGCAGTATTTT; CDR3aa: CASSLRRGALSSTDTQYF
abundance: NA; j_gene: TRBJ1-6; len: 17; d_gene: NA; v_gene: TRBV19; CDR3nt: TGTGCCAGTAGTATAGGACCGAGGAGCTCCTATAATTCACCCCTCCACTTT; CDR3aa: CASSIGPRSSYNSPLHF
abundance: NA; j_gene: TRBJ1-1; len: 13; d_gene: NA; v_gene: TRBV6-1; CDR3nt: TGTGCCAGCACCGACAGATTGAACACTGAAGCTTTCTTT; CDR3aa: CASTDRLNTEAFF
abundance: NA; j_gene: TRBJ2-5; len: 16; d_gene: TRBD2; v_gene: TRBV10-3; CDR3nt: TGTGCCATCAGTGAGGTACTAGCGGGGCCCCAAGAGACCCAGTACTTC; CDR3aa: CAISEVLAGPQETQYF
abundance: medium-sized; j_gene: TRBJ2-7; len: 14; d_gene: TRBD1; v_gene: TRBV19; CDR3nt: TGTGCCAGTAGTAGGACAGGGGGCTCCTACGAGCAGTACTTC; CDR3aa: CASSRTGGSYEQYF
abundance: NA; j_gene: TRBJ1-2; len: 15; d_gene: TRBD1; v_gene: TRBV7-3; CDR3nt: TGTGCCAGCAGCTACAGACAGGGTAGGGACTATGGCTACACCTTC; CDR3aa: CASSYRQGRDYGYTF
abundance: NA; j_gene: TRBJ1-5; len: 13; d_gene: NA; v_gene: TRBV6-1; CDR3nt: TGTGCCAGCACCCAGGTGGGGGATCAGCCCCAGCATTTT; CDR3aa: CASTQVGDQPQHF
abundance: NA; j_gene: TRBJ2-1; len: 13; d_gene: NA; v_gene: TRBV29-1; CDR3nt: TGCAGCGTTGAAGTGGACAGTCGCGAAGAGCAGTTCTTC; CDR3aa: CSVEVDSREEQFF
abundance: NA; j_gene: TRBJ2-1; len: 13; d_gene: NA; v_gene: TRBV5-1; CDR3nt: TGCGCCAGCAGCTTGGGCGTTTACAATGAGCAGTTCTTC; CDR3aa: CASSLGVYNEQFF
abundance: NA; j_gene: TRBJ2-6; len: 14; d_gene: NA; v_gene: TRBV11-3; CDR3nt: TGTGCCAGCAGGGGAGCTGGCGGGGCCAACGTCCTGACTTTC; CDR3aa: CASRGAGGANVLTF
abundance: NA; j_gene: TRBJ1-3; len: 18; d_gene: NA; v_gene: TRBV4-2; CDR3nt: TGTGCCAGCAGCCAAGATCTCCCCGACAGCGGCTCTGGAAACACCATATATTTT; CDR3aa: CASSQDLPDSGSGNTIYF
abundance: NA; j_gene: TRBJ1-2; len: 16; d_gene: TRBD1; v_gene: TRBV4-2; CDR3nt: TGTGCCAGCAGCCATGCCCCAGGGGGCGCTAACTATGGCTACACCTTC; CDR3aa: CASSHAPGGANYGYTF
abundance: NA; j_gene: TRBJ2-3; len: 13; d_gene: NA; v_gene: TRBV28; CDR3nt: TGTGCCAGCGCCAGCGGGAGCACAGATACGCAGTATTTT; CDR3aa: CASASGSTDTQYF
abundance: NA; j_gene: TRBJ1-1; len: 15; d_gene: NA; v_gene: TRBV25-1; CDR3nt: TGTGCCAGCAGTGGTACTGGGGACATGAACACTGAAGCTTTCTTT; CDR3aa: CASSGTGDMNTEAFF
abundance: NA; j_gene: TRBJ1-4; len: 14; d_gene: NA; v_gene: TRBV5-1; CDR3nt: TGCGCCAGCAGCTTCCTGGGGGTTAATGAAAAACTGTTTTTT; CDR3aa: CASSFLGVNEKLFF
abundance: NA; j_gene: TRBJ2-5; len: 13; d_gene: TRBD1; v_gene: TRBV5-1; CDR3nt: TGCGCCAGCAGCCTCGGGACAGAAGAGACCCAGTACTTC; CDR3aa: CASSLGTEETQYF